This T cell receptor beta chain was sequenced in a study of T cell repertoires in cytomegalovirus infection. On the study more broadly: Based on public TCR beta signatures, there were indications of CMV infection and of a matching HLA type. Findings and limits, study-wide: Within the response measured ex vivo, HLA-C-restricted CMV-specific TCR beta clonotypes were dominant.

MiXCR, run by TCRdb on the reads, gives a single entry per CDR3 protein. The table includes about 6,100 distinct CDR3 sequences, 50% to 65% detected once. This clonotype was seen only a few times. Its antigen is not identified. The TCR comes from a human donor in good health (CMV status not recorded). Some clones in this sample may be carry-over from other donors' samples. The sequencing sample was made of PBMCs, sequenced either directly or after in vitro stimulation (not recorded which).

Here the CDR3 reads CASSSLSGRADTQYF. The CDR3 bases are TGTGCCAGCAGCTCACTTAGCGGGAGGGCAGATACGCAGTATTTT. This chain joins TRBV11-2 and TRBJ2-3; 11 nucleotides match TRBD2. Trimming removed 4 bases from V and 4 bases from J; junction bases left unmatched: 4. The CDR3 sequence is 15 residues long. CDR1 is SGHAT and CDR2 is FQNNGV in the germline V gene.